This T cell receptor beta chain was documented in a study of T-cell memory formation after mild COVID-19 (dated by TCRdb to about 2021). With regard to the full study: TCR sequence clusters from the two donors were found to be largely donor specific. In two donors, T-cell clones that expanded and contracted after mild COVID-19 were followed by sequencing TCRalpha and TCRbeta repertoires longitudinally. Two young, previously healthy adult volunteers, one female and one male, were included in the cohort.

In regard to this clonotype: Its antigen has not been determined. Per-nucleotide qualities are absent, and no much larger clonotype sits a single base away.

The reads were generated on an Illumina NovaSeq 6000. cDNA libraries for TCRalpha and TCRbeta were prepared by 5'RACE using constant-segment primers, with sample barcodes and unique molecular identifiers added. Trizol reagent was used to extract RNA from every sample. Library amplification was performed in two PCR steps, and a second sample barcode and Illumina TruSeq adapters were introduced in the second step. Libraries were sequenced on an Illumina NovaSeq with 2 x 150 bp paired-end reads. Under the source paper's analysis protocol: Demultiplexing of reads and collapsing into UMI-guided consensus sequences were performed with migec v1.2.7. Using mixcr v2.1.11, the UMI consensuses were aligned to TRA and TRB V and J templates and assembled into clonotypes. Clonotypes were classified as expanded or contracted when called significant by both edgeR and NoisET, with noise models trained on biological replicates. For edgeR calls, a false discovery rate-adjusted p below 0.01 and a log2 fold-change threshold of 1 were applied. PCA with hierarchical clustering of max-normalized trajectories of the 1000 most abundant clonotypes was used as exploratory dynamics analysis. The CD4 or CD8 phenotype of responding clones was assigned using the separately sequenced CD4+ and CD8+ repertoires. TCRdb applied fastp at Q25 and MiXCR to the public reads, then kept only in-frame beta chains. One record per CDR3 amino acid sequence lists the most common genes and DNA. The V and J calls and clone size are TCRdb's, not the authors'. The sample table holds a few hundred thousand distinct CDR3 sequences, of which roughly a quarter were seen once. The top ten clones comprise roughly 8.9% of the sample.

From the germline V gene (reference sequence), CDR1 is LNHDA and CDR2 is SQIVND. Counted from cysteine to phenylalanine, this CDR3 has 15 amino acids. Left in the record is the CDR3 DNA by itself, 45 bases read in frame from the first base. V sheds 1 base and J sheds 2 bases, leaving 12 bases between their ends. The full study reports these points: Contracting CD4+ clones turned up mainly in the CM and EM memory subsets, whereas EMRA was where CD8+ clones were enriched. The study included only a couple of mild cases, and larger cohorts that include severe cases with pre-infection samples were judged to be necessary. Some responding clones were found in pre-infection memory, which suggests that pre-existing cross-reactive memory T cells took part in the SARS-CoV-2 response. Balanced CD4/CD8 phenotypes were observed for clones contracting from day 15 to 85, whereas a bias towards CD4+ was observed for a second wave of clones expanding from day 15 to 37. The second-wave clones that peaked on day 37 were not confirmed to be SARS-CoV-2 specific.

Ficoll-Paque density gradient centrifugation was the method used to isolate PBMCs. The clonotype originates from an adult woman who had mild COVID-19 (a few samples of this study predate the infection). The sample titles of this study are shuffled in the database, so cell type and time point are left out; the donor was told from shared clones. The chain joins TRBV19 to TRBJ2-7, with no confidently assigned D gene. Sample: PBMCs or a T cell subset sorted from them (not recorded which). CDR3 protein: CASSIVPGTTYEQYF. The DNA reads as follows: TGTGCCAGTAGTATAGTTCCAGGAACCACCTACGAGCAGTACTTC.